Here is one TCR beta chain with its context. The antigen it binds to is not known. Per-base quality was not reported, and no clone a single base away is much larger than it. The data belong to a study of CD8+ T cells in alopecia areata (dated by TCRdb to 2017 to 2018). For the study in its entirety: Treated patients were enrolled in an open-label pilot trial of oral tofacitinib at 5 to 10 mg twice daily for moderate-to-severe alopecia areata. Patients stayed on tofacitinib for 6 to 18 months and then had 6 months of follow-up off drug so that delayed response and recurrence could be assessed. To study T cell clonal expansion in alopecia areata, the researchers applied high-throughput TCRbeta sequencing to both the C3H/HeJ mouse model and human patients. In humans, TCRbeta sequencing was performed on scalp tissue and on sorted CD4+ and CD8+ peripheral blood T cells from healthy controls and from patients with patchy or totalis/universalis alopecia areata. Biopsies were taken from tofacitinib-treated patients at baseline and again at 4 and 24 weeks into treatment, and several of those patients also had a later scalp biopsy. Clonality in the scalp was compared among normal scalp (n=4), patchy alopecia areata scalp (n=8), and alopecia totalis/universalis scalp (n=8). RNA was obtained with the PAXgene miRNA kit for fixed scalp, the miRNeasy kit for PBMCs, and the RNeasy kit for mouse skin. Amplification of TCRbeta CDR3 regions was done by immunoSEQ multiplex PCR using 35 Vbeta forward primers and 13 Jbeta reverse primers. The research as a whole found: Compared with mice, TCR sequences shared between patients were less clear, possibly partly because of HLA diversity across the patient population. Higher clonality and more expanded CD8+ clones were observed in lesional scalp than in normal scalp, particularly in alopecia totalis/universalis, a finding suggestive of antigenic drive. Scalp TCR repertoire analysis is complicated because resident alphabeta T cells in normal human skin are also sequenced, whereas mouse skin is dominated by gammadelta T cells.

Library prep was done by the immunoSEQ multiplex PCR assay. RNA was extracted from all samples and reverse transcribed into cDNA, which served as template for TCR sequencing. SuperScript III was used to make first-strand cDNA, primed with a 2:1 mix of oligo-dT and random hexamers. A synthetic immune receptor repertoire was used to assess amplification bias, and residual bias was removed computationally. In the original analysis: Raw reads were preprocessed to remove errors, and CDR3 was defined by IMGT conventions from the conserved cysteine to phenylalanine. To get clonality, Shannon entropy was normalized by log2 of the number of productive unique TCRs and the result was subtracted from 1. CD4 or CD8 identity of scalp clones was inferred by cross-referencing scalp TCRbeta sequences with sorted blood CD4 and CD8 repertoires. TCRdb holds this immuneACCESS table with in-frame rearrangements only. Some clones are missing; in checked studies, unresolved V genes explain under half, and the rest has no known cause. That table gives V, J and clone size, and the DNA gave D and trimming. This sample holds some 130,000 clones; almost 50% were observed only once. The ten largest account for about 19% of the sample.

Reading from cysteine to phenylalanine, the CDR3 counts 14 amino acids. Only the CDR3 part of the read is kept: 42 bases, read in frame from the first base. V gives up 4 bases and J gives up 1 base, and the segment between their germline ends measures 11 bases. The germline V gene specifies SGHDT as CDR1 and YYEEEE as CDR2. The sample's time point label, in plain terms: baseline before oral tofacitinib. Peripheral blood and lesional scalp punch biopsies were obtained from patients with alopecia areata. PBMCs were isolated by density centrifugation and stained for CD3, CD4 and CD8, and CD4+ and CD8+ T cells were sorted on a FACSAria.

The starting material was CD8+ T cells sorted from blood, obtained at week 0. The rearrangement joined TRBV5-6 to TRBJ1-1, with a weak D call of TRBD1 (6 bases match). This sequence originates from a human donor with alopecia areata. In nucleotide form, the sequence is TGTGCCAGCAGCCCGGGGGGCAGGAACACTGAAGCTTTCTTT. The translation is CASSPGGRNTEAFF. Here the CDR3 is joined to the reference TRBV5-6 and TRBJ1-1 genes, and the full variable domain is: DAGVTQSPTHLIKTRGQQVTLRCSPKSGHDTVSWYQQALGQGPQFIFQYYEEEERQRGNFPDRFSGHQFPNYSSELNVNALLLGDSALYLCASSPGGRNTEAFFGQGTRLTVV.